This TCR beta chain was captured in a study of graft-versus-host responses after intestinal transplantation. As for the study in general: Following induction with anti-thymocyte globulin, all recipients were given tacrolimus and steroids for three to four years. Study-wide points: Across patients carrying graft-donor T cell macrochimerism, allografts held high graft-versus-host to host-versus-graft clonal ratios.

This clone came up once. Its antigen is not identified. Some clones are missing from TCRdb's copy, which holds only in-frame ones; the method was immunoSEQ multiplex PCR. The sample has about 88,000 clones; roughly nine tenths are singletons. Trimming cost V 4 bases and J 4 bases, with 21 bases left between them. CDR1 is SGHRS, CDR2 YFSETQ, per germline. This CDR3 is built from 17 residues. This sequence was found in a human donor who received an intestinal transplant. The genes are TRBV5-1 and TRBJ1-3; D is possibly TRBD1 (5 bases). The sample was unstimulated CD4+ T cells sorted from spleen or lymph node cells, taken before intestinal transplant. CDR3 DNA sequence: TGCGCCAGCAGCGCCGACAAGGGGCGCGCCTCGGGAAACACCATATATTTT. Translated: CASSADKGRASGNTIYF.